The text below deals with one T cell receptor (beta chain). These data come from a study of PD-L1 blockade in urothelial cancer. Study summary: Starting at some point between 2014 and 2015, patients were given atezolizumab (1,200 mg intravenously every 3 weeks). Males with bladder-origin urothelial cancer made up about 90% of the roughly 29 patients.

Sequencing used immunoSEQ multiplex PCR; TCRdb keeps in-frame clones, though not all of them. The sample holds under 130,000 clones, over 75% seen once. The CDR3 spans 15 residues. Trimming cost V 2 bases and J 7 bases, with 15 bases left between them. Germline CDR1 is MNHEY and CDR2 is SVGAGI. The chain links TRBV6-5 to TRBJ2-1; tentatively, D is TRBD1 (5 bases). This TCR was sampled from a man between 50 and 59 years old with urothelial cancer. The specimen was PBMCs, collected around atezolizumab (anti-PD-L1) treatment. This CDR3 is CASSYRLAGWNEQFF. CDR3 in DNA: TGTGCCAGCAGTTACCGGTTGGCAGGGTGGAATGAGCAGTTCTTC.